Given below is one T cell receptor beta chain in context. Its target is not known. This record comes from a study of CD8+CD57+ T cells in acquired aplastic anemia. Study details: CD4+ and CD8+ cells, once sorted, gave DNA averaging roughly 3.4 ug. Healthy donor CD4+ samples were sequenced to a depth that averaged approximately 9.9 million reads. Findings and caveats of the study: Overlapping CD8+ CDR3 repertoires of patients and controls contained under 35 shared sequences. Patient and control CD8+ Simpson's diversity was not significantly different.

It was genomic DNA that served as the template for profiling TCR beta VDJ and CDR3. Using its own MiXCR run on the reads, TCRdb lists one record per CDR3 protein. The sample carries about 190,000 distinct CDR3 sequences, around 59% recorded once. Germline CDR1 reads WSHSY; CDR2 reads SAAADI. The CDR3 totals 16 residues. Trimming cost V 2 bases and J 0 bases, with 13 bases left between them. What was sequenced was sorted CD4+, CD8+, or CD8+CD57+ T cells (not recorded which) from PBMCs. The TCR originated in a human donor in good health, serving as a control. The rearrangement links TRBV10-2 to TRBJ1-1, with D perhaps matching TRBD1 (6 bases). For the CDR3, the DNA is TGCGCCAGCAGTGAGCCGAAACAGGGATTGAACACTGAAGCTTTCTTT. Encoded protein: CASSEPKQGLNTEAFF.